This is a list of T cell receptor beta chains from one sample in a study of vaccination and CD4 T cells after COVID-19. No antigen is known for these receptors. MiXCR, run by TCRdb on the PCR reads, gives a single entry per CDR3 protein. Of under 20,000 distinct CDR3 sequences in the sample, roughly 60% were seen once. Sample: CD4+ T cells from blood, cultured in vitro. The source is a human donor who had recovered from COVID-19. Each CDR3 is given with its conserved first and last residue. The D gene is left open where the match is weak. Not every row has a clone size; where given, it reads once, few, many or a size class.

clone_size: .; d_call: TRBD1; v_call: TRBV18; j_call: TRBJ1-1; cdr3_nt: TGTGCCAGCTCACCACGACAGGGGAGGTACACTGAAGCTTTCTTT; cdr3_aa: CASSPRQGRYTEAFF
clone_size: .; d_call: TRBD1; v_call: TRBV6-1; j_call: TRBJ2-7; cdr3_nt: TGTGCCAGCAGGACAGGGGGCTACGAGCAGTACTTC; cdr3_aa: CASRTGGYEQYF
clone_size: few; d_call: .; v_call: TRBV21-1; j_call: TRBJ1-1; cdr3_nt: TGTGCCAGCAGCATACAACGGCCGAACACTGAAGCTTTCTTT; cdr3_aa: CASSIQRPNTEAFF
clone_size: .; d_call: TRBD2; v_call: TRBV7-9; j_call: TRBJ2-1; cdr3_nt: TGTGCCAGCAGCCCACAAGGTAGCGGGAGATACGAAGAGCAGTTCTTC; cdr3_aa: CASSPQGSGRYEEQFF
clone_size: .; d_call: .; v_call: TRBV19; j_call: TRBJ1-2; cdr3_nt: TGTGCCAGTAGTAATTACAGGGATGTCTATGGCTACACCTTC; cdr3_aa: CASSNYRDVYGYTF
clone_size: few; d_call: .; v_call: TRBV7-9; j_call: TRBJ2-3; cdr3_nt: TGTGCCAGCGGGTCTTTCCTGCAGTATTTT; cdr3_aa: CASGSFLQYF
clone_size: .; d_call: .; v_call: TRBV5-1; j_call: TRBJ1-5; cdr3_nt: TGCGCCAGCAGCTTGTATGGGGATAGCAATCAGCCCCAGCATTTT; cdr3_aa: CASSLYGDSNQPQHF
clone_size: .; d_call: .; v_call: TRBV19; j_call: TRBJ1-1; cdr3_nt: TGTGCCAGTAGTATCCCCCTCGTCGGGGGCGGGGACACTGAAGCTTTCTTT; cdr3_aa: CASSIPLVGGGDTEAFF
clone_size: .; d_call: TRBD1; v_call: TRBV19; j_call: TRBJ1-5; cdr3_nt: TGTGCCACTCGACAGGGGTGGGAGGGGGACGGCCCCAATCAGCCCCAGCATTTT; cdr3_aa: CATRQGWEGDGPNQPQHF
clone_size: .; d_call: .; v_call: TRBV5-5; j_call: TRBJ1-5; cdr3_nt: TGTGCCAGCAGCTTGGTTCCGGTCAATCAGCCCCAGCATTTT; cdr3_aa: CASSLVPVNQPQHF
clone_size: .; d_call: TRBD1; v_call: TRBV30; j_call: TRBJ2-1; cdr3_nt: TGTGCCTGGAGTACCCCAGGGGGCGCATCTAATGAGCAGTTCTTC; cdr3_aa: CAWSTPGGASNEQFF
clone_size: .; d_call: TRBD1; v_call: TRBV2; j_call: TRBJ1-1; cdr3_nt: TGTGCCAGCAGTGGAGGTCAGGGGGACACTGAAGCTTTCTTT; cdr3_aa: CASSGGQGDTEAFF
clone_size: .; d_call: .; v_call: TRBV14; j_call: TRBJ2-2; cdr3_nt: TGTGCCAGCAGCCAGAGGGGCTCATCCGGGGAGCTGTTTTTT; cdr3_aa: CASSQRGSSGELFF
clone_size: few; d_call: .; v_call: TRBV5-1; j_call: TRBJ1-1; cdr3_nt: TGCGCCAGCAGCGTGCTTAAGGATCACACTGAAGCTTTCTTT; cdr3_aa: CASSVLKDHTEAFF
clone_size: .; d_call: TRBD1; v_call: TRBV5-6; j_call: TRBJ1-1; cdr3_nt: TGTGCCAGCAGCCCGGTCCTGGGGACAGGGGACACTGAAGCTTTCTTT; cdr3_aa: CASSPVLGTGDTEAFF
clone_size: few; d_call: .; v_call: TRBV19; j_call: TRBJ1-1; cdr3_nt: TGTGCCAGTAGTCAAGGAGGTGGGGGCAGGAACACTGAAGCTTTCTTT; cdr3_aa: CASSQGGGGRNTEAFF
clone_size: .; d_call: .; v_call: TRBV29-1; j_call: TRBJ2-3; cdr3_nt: TGCAGCGTTGAAGATAGAGGAGGGATAGATACGCAGTATTTT; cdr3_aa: CSVEDRGGIDTQYF
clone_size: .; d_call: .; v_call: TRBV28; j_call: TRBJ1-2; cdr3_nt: TGTGCCAGCACCGGTTTGGGGCTTGGACAGTATGGCTACACCTTC; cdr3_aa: CASTGLGLGQYGYTF
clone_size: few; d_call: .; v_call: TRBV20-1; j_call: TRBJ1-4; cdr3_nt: TGCAGTGCTAGAGACGGGCGAAGAGGTGAAAAACTGTTTTTT; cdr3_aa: CSARDGRRGEKLFF
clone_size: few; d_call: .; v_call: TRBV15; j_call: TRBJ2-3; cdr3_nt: TGTGCCACCAGCAGAGGTCAGGTAACCACAGATACGCAGTATTTT; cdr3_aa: CATSRGQVTTDTQYF
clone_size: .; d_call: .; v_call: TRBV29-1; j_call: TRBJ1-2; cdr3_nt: TGCAGCGTTGAAAGAGGCTTAGCTAACTATGGCTACACCTTC; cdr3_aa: CSVERGLANYGYTF
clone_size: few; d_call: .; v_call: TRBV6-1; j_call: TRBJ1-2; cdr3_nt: TGTGCCAGCACCACCGCGTCTCAGAACTATGGCTACACCTTC; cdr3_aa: CASTTASQNYGYTF
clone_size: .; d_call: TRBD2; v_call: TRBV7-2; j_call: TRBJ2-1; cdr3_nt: TGTGCCAGCAGCCCAACTAGCGGGACGGGGGAGCAGTTCTTC; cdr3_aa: CASSPTSGTGEQFF
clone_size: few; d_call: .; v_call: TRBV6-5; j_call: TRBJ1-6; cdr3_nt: TGTGCCAGCAGTTACTCGAAAGTGTTTAATTCACCCCTCCACTTT; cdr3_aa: CASSYSKVFNSPLHF
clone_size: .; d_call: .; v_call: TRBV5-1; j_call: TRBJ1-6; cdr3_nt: TGCGCCAGCAGCTTGGACCCAGCGACCTATAATTCACCCCTCCACTTT; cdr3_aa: CASSLDPATYNSPLHF
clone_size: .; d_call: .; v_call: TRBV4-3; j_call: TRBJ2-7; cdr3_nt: TGCGCCAGCAGCCAGATGGGGGGCTACGAGCAGTACTTC; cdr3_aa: CASSQMGGYEQYF
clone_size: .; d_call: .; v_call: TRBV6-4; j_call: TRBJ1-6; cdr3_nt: TGTGCCAGCAGTGACTCACAGTATAATTCACCCCTCCACTTT; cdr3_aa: CASSDSQYNSPLHF
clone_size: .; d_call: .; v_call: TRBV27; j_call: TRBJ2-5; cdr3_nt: TGTGCCAGCAGGCGTAGAGTACAAGAGACCCAGTACTTC; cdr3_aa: CASRRRVQETQYF
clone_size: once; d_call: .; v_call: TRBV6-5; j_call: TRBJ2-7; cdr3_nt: TGTGCCAGCAGTTACGGAGGGAAGATCTACGAGCAGTACTTC; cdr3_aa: CASSYGGKIYEQYF
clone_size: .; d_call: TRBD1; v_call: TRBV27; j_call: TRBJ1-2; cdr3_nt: TGTGCCAGCAGTTTTCTTGTACAGGGGGAAAACTATGGCTACACCTTC; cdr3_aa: CASSFLVQGENYGYTF
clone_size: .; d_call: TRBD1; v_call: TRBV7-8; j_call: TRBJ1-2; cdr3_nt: TGTGCCAGCAGCTTCGCCCCTCAGGGGGGACCTGGCTACACCTTC; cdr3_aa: CASSFAPQGGPGYTF
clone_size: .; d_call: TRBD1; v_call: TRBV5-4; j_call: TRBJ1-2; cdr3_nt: TGTGCCAGCACCTTGGGACAGGCCAACTATGGCTACACCTTC; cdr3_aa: CASTLGQANYGYTF
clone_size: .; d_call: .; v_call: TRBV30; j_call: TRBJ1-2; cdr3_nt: TGTGCCTTTGACAGGACCTGGGACGGCTACACCTTC; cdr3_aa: CAFDRTWDGYTF
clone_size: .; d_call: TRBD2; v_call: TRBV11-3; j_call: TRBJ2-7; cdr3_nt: TGTGCCAGCAGCACCGGAGGAAAGCGGGAGGGTGAGCAGTACTTC; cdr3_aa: CASSTGGKREGEQYF
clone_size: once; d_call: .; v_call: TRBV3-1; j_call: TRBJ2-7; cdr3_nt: TGTGCCAGCAGCCAAGTCCCCTCCGCCGAGCAGTACTTC; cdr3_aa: CASSQVPSAEQYF
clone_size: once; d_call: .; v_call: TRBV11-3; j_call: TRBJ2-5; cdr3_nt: TGTGCCAGCAGCTCGTCGGACAGCTACCGGGGTGAGACCCAGTACTTC; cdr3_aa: CASSSSDSYRGETQYF
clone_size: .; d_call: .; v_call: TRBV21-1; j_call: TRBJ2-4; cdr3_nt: TGTGCCAGCAGCAAAAGCCCTTTCTCACTAGCGGTCGATGGGACCAAAAACATTCAGTACTTC; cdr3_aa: CASSKSPFSLAVDGTKNIQYF
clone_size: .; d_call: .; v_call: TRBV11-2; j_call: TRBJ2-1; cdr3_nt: TGTGCCAGCAGCTGGGAGGCCGGGAGAAATGAGCAGTTCTTC; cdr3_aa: CASSWEAGRNEQFF
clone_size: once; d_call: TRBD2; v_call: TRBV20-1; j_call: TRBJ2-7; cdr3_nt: TGCAGTGTTCCGCCCCGCGGGGGGCAAAGCCACGAGCAGTACTTC; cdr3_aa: CSVPPRGGQSHEQYF
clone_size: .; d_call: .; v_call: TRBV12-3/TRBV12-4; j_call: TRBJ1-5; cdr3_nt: TGTGCCAGCAGCCCTACGGGGGCGCCGGGACAGCCCCAGCATTTT; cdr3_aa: CASSPTGAPGQPQHF
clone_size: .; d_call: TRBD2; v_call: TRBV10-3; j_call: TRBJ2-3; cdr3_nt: TGTGCCATCAGAACGGGACTAAGCACAGATACGCAGTATTTT; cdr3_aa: CAIRTGLSTDTQYF
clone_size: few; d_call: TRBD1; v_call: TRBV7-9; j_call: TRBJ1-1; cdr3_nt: TGTGCCAGCAGCTTCGGACAGGGAAGCACTGAAGCTTTCTTT; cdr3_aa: CASSFGQGSTEAFF
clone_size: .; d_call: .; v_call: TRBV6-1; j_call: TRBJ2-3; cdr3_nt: TGTGCCAGCAGCCGGGGGCACGCAGATACGCAGTATTTT; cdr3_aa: CASSRGHADTQYF
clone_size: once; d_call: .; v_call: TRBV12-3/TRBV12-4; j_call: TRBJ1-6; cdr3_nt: TGTGCCAGCCAGGAGAGCTCCTATAATTCACCCCTCCACTTT; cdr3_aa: CASQESSYNSPLHF
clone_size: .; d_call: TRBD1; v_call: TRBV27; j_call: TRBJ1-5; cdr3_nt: TGTGCCAGCAGTTTTCACAGGGACAGTCAGCCCCAGCATTTT; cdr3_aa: CASSFHRDSQPQHF
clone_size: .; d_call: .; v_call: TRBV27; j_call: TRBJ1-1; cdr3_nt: TGTGCCAGCAGTCCCCGGGGGACGGTAACTGAAGCTTTCTTT; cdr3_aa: CASSPRGTVTEAFF
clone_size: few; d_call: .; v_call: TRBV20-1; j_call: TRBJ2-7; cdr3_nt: TGCAGTGCTAGAGGCCCACTAGCTATCTACGAGCAGTACTTC; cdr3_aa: CSARGPLAIYEQYF
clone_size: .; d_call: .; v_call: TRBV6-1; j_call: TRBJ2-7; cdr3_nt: TGTGCCAGCAGTGACCAACCCCAGACCCGCGAGCAGTACTTC; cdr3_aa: CASSDQPQTREQYF
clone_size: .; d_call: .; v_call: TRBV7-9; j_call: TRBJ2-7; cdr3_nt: TGTGCCAGCAGCCCGATTCCGGGACTGGGGACCTACGAGCAGTACTTC; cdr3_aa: CASSPIPGLGTYEQYF
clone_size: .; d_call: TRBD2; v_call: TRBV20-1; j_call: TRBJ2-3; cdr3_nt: TGCAGTGCTTCCCGCTGGGGGGGTGGCACAGATACGCAGTATTTT; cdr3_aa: CSASRWGGGTDTQYF
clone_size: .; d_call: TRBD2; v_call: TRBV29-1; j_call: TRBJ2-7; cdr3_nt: TGCAGCGTTGCCCATCGCACTAGCGGGCCCTCCTACGAGCAGTACTTC; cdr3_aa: CSVAHRTSGPSYEQYF
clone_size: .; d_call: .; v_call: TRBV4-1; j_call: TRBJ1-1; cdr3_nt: TGCGCCAGCAGCCGTACCTACGTACGGGGTCCCACTGAAGCTTTCTTT; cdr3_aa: CASSRTYVRGPTEAFF
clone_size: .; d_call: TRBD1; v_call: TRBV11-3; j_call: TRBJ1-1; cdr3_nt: TGTGCCAGCAGGCTTCAGACAGGGGCCAGGAACACTGAAGCTTTCTTT; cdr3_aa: CASRLQTGARNTEAFF
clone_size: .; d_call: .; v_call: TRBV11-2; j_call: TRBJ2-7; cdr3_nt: TGTGCCAGCAGCTTAGTGTGGGAGTCCTACGAGCAGTACTTC; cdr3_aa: CASSLVWESYEQYF
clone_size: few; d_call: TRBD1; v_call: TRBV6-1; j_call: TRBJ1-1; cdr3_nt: TGTGCCAGCAGTGACGAACCCTGGAGGACAGGCAAACACACTGAAGCTTTCTTT; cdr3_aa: CASSDEPWRTGKHTEAFF
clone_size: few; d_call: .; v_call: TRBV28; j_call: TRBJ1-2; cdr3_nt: TGTGCCAGCACACGTTCAGGGAGTGGCGGCTACACCTTC; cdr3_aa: CASTRSGSGGYTF
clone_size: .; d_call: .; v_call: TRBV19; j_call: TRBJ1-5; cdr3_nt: TGTGCCAGTAGTATTAGGCAGAGCTATAGCAATCAGCCCCAGCATTTT; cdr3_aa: CASSIRQSYSNQPQHF
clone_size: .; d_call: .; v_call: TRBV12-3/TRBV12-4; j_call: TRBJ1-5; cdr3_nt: TGTGCCAGCAGTCCCCGGATGGGCAATCAGCCCCAGCATTTT; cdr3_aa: CASSPRMGNQPQHF
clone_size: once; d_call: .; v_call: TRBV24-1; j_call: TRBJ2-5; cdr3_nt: TGTGCCACCAGTGATTTCCTAGCGGAGACCCAGTACTTC; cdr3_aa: CATSDFLAETQYF